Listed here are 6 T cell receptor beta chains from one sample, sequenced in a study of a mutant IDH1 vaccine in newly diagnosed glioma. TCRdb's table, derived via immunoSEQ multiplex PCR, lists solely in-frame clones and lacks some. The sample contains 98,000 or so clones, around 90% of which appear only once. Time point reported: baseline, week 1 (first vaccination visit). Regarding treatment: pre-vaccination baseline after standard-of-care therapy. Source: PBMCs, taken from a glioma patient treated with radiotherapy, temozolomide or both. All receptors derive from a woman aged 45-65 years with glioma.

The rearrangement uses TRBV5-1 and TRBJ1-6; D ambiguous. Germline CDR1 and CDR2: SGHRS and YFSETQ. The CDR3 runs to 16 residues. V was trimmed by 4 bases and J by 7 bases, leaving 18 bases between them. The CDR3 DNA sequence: TGCGCCAGCAGCCCACGCGGGAGTGAGAGAAATTCACCCCTCCACTTT. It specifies CASSPRGSERNSPLHF.

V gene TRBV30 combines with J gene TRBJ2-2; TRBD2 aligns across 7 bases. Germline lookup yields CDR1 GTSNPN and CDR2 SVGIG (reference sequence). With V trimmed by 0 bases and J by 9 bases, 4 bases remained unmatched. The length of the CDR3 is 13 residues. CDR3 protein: CAWSVGGSWELFF. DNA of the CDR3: TGTGCCTGGAGTGTAGGCGGGAGCTGGGAGCTGTTTTTT.

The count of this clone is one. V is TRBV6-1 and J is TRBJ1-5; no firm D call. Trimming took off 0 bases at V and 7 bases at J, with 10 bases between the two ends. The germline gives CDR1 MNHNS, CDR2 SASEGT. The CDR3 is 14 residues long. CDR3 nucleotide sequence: TGTGCCAGCAGTGAAGCTTGGGGAGGACAGCCCCAGCATTTT. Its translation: CASSEAWGGQPQHF.

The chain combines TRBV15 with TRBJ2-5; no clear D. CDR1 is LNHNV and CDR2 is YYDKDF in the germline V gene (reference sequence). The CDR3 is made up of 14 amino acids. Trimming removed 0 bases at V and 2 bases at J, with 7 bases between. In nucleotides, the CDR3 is TGTGCCACCAGCAGAGAATGGGGACAAGAGACCCAGTACTTC. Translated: CATSREWGQETQYF. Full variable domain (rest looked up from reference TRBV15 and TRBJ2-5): DAMVIQNPRYQVTQFGKPVTLSCSQTLNHNVMYWYQQKSSQAPKLLFHYYDKDFNNEADTPDNFQSRRPNTSFCFLDIRSPGLGDTAMYLCATSREWGQETQYFGPGTRLLVL.

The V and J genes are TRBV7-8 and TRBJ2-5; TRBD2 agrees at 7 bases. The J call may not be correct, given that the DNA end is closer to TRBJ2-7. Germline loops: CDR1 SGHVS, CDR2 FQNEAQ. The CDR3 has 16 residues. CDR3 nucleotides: TGTGCCAGCAGCCTGGCGGCGCGGGGGAGCTCCTACGAGCAGTACTTC. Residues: CASSLAARGSSYEQYF.

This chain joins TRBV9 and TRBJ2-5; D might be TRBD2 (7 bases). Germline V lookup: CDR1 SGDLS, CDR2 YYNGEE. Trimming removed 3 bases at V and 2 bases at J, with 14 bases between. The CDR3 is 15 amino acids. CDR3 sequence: CASSEGGMSQETQYF. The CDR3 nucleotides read TGTGCCAGCAGCGAGGGGGGGATGAGTCAAGAGACCCAGTACTTC.